The entry that follows covers one T cell receptor beta chain sequence. The target antigen is unknown. A much larger clone lies one base from this, so it may be a read error. Diagnosis rested on symptoms, serum thyroxine and TRAb, thyroid ultrasound, and orbital computed tomography. This sample was included in a study of T cells in Graves' hyperthyroidism and ophthalmopathy. Overall study: Peripheral blood was drawn at first diagnosis, prior to all treatment. The study's findings and limits: Among clonotypes expanded in thyroid above 0.001, most were also found in blood. In validation, the model predicted ophthalmopathy. These predictions came a median roughly 7.1 months before onset.

RNA transcripts served as the template for amplifying TCR beta CDR3 regions. When the TCR CDR3 underwent first-round RT-PCR, the HTBI primer set was used. Via MiXCR, TCRdb re-called the multiplex PCR reads, giving one row per CDR3 protein. The table lists 300,000 to 400,000 distinct CDR3 sequences, roughly 18% of them singletons. The sequenced material came from blood. The sequence derives from a woman aged 50 to 65 with Graves' hyperthyroidism.

CDR3 DNA: TGTGCCAGCTCACCGCGACAGGGGCGGAAGACCCAGTACTTC. Protein sequence: CASSPRQGRKTQYF. The chain links TRBV18 to TRBJ2-5; 8 bases match TRBD1. The CDR3 is made up of 14 amino acids. From germline, CDR1 is KGHSH and CDR2 LQKENI. J was trimmed by 6 bases and V by 3 bases; bases with no gene match: 6.